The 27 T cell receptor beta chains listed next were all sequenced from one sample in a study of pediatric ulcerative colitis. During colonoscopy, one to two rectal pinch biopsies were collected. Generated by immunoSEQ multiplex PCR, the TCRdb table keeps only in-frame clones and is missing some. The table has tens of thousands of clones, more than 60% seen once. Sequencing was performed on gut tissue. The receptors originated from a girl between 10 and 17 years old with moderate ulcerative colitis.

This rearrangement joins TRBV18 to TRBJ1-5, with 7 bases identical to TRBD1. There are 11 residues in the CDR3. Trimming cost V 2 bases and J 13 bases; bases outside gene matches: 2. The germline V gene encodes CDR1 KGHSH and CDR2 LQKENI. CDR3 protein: CASSPGQDQHF. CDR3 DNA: TGTGCCAGCTCACCAGGACAGGATCAGCATTTT.

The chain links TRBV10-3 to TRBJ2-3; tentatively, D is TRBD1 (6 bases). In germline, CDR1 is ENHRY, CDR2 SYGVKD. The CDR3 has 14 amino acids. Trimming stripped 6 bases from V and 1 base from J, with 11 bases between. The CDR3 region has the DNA TGTGCCATCAGAGCGACAGGACGCACAGATACGCAGTATTTT. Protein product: CAIRATGRTDTQYF.

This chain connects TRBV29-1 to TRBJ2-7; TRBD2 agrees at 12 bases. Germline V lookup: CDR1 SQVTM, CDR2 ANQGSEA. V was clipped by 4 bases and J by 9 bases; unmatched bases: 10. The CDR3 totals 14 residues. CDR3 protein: CSVGLAGVLKGQYF. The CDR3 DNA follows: TGCAGCGTTGGACTAGCGGGAGTCTTAAAAGGGCAGTACTTC.

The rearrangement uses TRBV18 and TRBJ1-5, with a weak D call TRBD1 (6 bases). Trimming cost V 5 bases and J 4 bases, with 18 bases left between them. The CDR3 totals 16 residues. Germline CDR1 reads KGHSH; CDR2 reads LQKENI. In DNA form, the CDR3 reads TGTGCCAGCTCAACCGACGGACAGAACCTAAATCAGCCCCAGCATTTT. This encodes CASSTDGQNLNQPQHF. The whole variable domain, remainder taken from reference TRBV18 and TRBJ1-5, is NAGVMQNPRHLVRRRGQEARLRCSPMKGHSHVYWYRQLPEEGLKFMVYLQKENIIDESGMPKERFSAEFPKEGPSILRIQQVVRGDSAAYFCASSTDGQNLNQPQHFGDGTRLSIL.

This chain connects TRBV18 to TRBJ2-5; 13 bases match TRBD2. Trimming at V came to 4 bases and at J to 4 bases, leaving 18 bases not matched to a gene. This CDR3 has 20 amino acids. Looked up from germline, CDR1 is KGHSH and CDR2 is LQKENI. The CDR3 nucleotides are TGTGCCAGCTCACGACTATCTACTAGCGGGAGGGCCGGGAGTGGAGAGACCCAGTACTTC. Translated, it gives CASSRLSTSGRAGSGETQYF.

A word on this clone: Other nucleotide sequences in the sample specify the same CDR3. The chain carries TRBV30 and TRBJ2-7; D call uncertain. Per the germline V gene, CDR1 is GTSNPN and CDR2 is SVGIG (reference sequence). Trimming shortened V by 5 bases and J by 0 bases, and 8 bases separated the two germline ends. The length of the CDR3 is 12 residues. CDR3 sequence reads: CAWGRLSYEQYF. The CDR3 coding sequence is TGTGCCTGGGGTCGTCTCTCCTACGAGCAGTACTTC.

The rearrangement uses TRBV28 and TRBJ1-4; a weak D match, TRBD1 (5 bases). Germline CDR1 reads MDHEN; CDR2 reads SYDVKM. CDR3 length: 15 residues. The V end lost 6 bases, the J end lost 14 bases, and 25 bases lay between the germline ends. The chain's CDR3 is CASRYPGTESSYLFF. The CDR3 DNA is TGTGCCAGCAGGTATCCGGGGACCGAGTCCTCTTATCTGTTTTTT.

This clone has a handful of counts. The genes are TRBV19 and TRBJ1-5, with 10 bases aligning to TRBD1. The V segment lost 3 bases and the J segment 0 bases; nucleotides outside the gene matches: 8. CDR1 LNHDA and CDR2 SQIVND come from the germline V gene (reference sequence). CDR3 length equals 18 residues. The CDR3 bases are TGTGCCAGTAGTATGGGACAGGGGCAGGGTCGTAGCAATCAGCCCCAGCATTTT. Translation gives CASSMGQGQGRSNQPQHF.

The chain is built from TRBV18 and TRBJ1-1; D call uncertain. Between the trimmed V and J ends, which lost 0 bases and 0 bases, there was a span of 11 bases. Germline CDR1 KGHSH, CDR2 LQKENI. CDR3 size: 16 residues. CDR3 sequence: CASSPPGGLMNTEAFF. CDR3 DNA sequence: TGTGCCAGCTCACCACCGGGAGGCCTCATGAACACTGAAGCTTTCTTT.

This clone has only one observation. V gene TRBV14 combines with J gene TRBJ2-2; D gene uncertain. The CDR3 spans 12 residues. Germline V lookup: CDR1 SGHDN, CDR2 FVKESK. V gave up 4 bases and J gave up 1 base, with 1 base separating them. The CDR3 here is CASSLNTGELFF. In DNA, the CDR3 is TGTGCCAGCAGCCTGAACACCGGGGAGCTGTTTTTT.

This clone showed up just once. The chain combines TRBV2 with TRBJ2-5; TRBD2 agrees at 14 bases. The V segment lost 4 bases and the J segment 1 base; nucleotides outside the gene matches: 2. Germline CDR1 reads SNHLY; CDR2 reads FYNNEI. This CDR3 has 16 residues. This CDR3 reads CASSGGTSGSQETQYF. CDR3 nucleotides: TGTGCCAGCAGTGGTGGGACTAGCGGGAGCCAAGAGACCCAGTACTTC.

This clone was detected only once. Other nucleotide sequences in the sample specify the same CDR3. DNA of the CDR3: TGTGCCAGCAGCCTAAGCTCCTACGAGCAGTACTTC. This gives the protein CASSLSSYEQYF. The chain employs TRBV5-6 and TRBJ2-7; unclear D gene. Germline values: CDR1 SGHDT, CDR2 YYEEEE. Trimming stripped 4 bases from V and 0 bases from J, with 5 bases between. This CDR3 is built from 12 residues.

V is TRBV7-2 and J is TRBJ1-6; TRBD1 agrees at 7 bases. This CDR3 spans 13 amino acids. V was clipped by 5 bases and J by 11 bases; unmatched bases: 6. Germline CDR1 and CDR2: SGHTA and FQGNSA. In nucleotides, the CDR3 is TGTGCCAGCAGCCCGACAGGGTCTCCACCCCTCCACTTT. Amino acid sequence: CASSPTGSPPLHF. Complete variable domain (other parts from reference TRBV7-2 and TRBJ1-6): GAGVSQSPSNKVTEKGKDVELRCDPISGHTALYWYRQSLGQGLEFLIYFQGNSAPDKSGLPSDRFSAERTGGSVSTLTIQRTQQEDSAVYLCASSPTGSPPLHFGNGTRLTVT.

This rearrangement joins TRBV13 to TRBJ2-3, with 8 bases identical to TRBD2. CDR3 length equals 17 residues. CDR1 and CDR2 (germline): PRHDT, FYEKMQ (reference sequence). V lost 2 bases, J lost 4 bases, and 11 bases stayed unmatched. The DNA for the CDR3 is TGTGCCAGCAGCTTAACCGATGGACTAGCTCAGGCAGATACGCAGTATTTT. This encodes CASSLTDGLAQADTQYF.

The CDR3 region has the DNA TGTGCCAGCAGCTTACAGGGGGCACTCCGAGAAAAACTGTTTTTT. It yields the protein CASSLQGALREKLFF. The V call is TRBV5-8, the J call TRBJ1-4; 9 bases map to TRBD1. Germline CDR1 reads SGHTS; CDR2 reads YDEGEE. There are 15 residues in the CDR3. V shed 2 bases and J 8 bases; nucleotides not matched to a gene: 7.

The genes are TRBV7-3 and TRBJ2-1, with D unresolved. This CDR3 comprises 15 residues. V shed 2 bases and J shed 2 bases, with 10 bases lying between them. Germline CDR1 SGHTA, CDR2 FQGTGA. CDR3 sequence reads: CASSLGPRTYNEQFF. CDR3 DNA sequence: TGTGCCAGCAGCTTAGGGCCCCGTACCTACAATGAGCAGTTCTTC.

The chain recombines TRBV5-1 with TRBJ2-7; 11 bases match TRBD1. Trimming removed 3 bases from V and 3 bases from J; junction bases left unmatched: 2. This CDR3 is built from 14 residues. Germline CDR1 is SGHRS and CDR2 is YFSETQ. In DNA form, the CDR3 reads TGCGCCAGCAGCTCGGGGACAGGGGGCTACGAGCAGTACTTC. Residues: CASSSGTGGYEQYF.

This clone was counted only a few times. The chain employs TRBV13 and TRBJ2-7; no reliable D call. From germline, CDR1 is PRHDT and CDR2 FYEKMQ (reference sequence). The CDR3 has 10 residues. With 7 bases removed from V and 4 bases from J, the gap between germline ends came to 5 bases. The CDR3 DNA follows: TGTGCCAGCACGCTATACGAGCAGTACTTC. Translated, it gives CASTLYEQYF.

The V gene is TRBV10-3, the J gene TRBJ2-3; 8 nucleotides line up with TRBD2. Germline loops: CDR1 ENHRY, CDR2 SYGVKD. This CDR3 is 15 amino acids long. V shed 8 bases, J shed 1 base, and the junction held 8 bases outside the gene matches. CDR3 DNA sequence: TGTGCCATCGTGGGGTCGCGGGAGGGCACAGATACGCAGTATTTT. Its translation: CAIVGSREGTDTQYF.

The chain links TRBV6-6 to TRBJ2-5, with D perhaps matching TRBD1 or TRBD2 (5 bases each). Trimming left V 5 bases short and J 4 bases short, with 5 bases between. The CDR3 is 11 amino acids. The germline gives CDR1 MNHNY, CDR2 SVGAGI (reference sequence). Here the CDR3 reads CASSGTETQYF. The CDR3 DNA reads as TGTGCCAGCAGTGGGACAGAGACCCAGTACTTC.

The CDR3 sequence is CASSRTGGTDTQYF. The CDR3 DNA reads TGTGCCAGCAGTAGGACAGGGGGCACAGATACGCAGTATTTT. The chain carries TRBV5-4 and TRBJ2-3; 9 bases fit TRBD1. Germline V gene lookup returns CDR1 SGHNT and CDR2 YYREEE (reference sequence). J gave up 1 base and V 5 bases, and 2 bases lay outside the gene matches. The CDR3 is 14 residues long. Drawing the rest from reference TRBV5-4 and TRBJ2-3, the complete variable domain is ETGVTQSPTHLIKTRGQQVTLRCSSQSGHNTVSWYQQALGQGPQFIFQYYREEENGRGNFPPRFSGLQFPNYSSELNVNALELDDSALYLCASSRTGGTDTQYFGPGTRLTVL.

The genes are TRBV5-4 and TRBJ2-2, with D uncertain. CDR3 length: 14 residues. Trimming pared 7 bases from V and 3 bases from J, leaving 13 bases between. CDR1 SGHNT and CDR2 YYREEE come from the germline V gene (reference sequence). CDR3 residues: CASYKYGDTGELFF. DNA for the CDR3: TGTGCCAGCTACAAGTATGGGGACACCGGGGAGCTGTTTTTT. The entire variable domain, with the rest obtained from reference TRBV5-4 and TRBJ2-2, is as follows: ETGVTQSPTHLIKTRGQQVTLRCSSQSGHNTVSWYQQALGQGPQFIFQYYREEENGRGNFPPRFSGLQFPNYSSELNVNALELDDSALYLCASYKYGDTGELFFGEGSRLTVL.

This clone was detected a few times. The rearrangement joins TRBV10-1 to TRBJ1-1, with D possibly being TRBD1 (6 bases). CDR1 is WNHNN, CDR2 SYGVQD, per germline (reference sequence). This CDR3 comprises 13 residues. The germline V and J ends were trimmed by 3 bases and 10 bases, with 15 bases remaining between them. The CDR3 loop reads CASSECQDRGAFF. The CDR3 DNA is TGCGCCAGCAGTGAATGTCAGGACAGAGGAGCTTTCTTT.

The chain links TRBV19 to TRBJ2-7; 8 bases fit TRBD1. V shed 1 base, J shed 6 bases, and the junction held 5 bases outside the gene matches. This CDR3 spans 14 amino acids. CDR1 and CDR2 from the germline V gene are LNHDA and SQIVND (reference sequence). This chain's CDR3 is CASSIGQGSGEQYF. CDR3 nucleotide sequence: TGTGCCAGTAGTATAGGACAGGGGAGCGGCGAGCAGTACTTC.

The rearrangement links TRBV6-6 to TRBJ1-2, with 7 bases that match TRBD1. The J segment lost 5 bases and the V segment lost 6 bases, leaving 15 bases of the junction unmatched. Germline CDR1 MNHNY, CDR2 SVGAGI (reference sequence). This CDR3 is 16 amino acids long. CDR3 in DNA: TGTGCCAGCAGCCAAAGCCCCGGGACAGTTACATATGGCTACACCTTC. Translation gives CASSQSPGTVTYGYTF.

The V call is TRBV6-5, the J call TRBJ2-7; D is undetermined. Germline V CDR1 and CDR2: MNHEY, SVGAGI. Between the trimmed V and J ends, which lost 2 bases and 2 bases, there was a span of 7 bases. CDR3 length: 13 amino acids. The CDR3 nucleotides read TGTGCCAGCAGTTACCTTAACCCCTACGAGCAGTACTTC. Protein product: CASSYLNPYEQYF.

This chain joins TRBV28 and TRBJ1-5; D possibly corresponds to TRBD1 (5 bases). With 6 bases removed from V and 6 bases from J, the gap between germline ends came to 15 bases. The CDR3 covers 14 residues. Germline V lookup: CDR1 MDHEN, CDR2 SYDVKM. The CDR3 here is CASRRTWSVQPQHF. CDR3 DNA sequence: TGTGCCAGCAGGCGGACATGGTCGGTTCAGCCCCAGCATTTT.